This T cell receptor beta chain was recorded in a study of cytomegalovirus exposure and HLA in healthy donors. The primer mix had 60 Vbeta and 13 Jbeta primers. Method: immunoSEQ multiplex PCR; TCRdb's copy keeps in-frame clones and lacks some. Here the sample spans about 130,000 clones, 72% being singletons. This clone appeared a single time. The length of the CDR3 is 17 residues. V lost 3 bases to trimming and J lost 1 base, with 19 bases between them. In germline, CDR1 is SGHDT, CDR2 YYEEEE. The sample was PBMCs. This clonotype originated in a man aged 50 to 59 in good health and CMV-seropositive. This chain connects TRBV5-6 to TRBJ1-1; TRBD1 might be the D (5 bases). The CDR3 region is CASSSGGGAGRNTEAFF. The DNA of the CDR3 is TGTGCCAGCAGCTCGGGGGGTGGGGCAGGCAGGAACACTGAAGCTTTCTTT.